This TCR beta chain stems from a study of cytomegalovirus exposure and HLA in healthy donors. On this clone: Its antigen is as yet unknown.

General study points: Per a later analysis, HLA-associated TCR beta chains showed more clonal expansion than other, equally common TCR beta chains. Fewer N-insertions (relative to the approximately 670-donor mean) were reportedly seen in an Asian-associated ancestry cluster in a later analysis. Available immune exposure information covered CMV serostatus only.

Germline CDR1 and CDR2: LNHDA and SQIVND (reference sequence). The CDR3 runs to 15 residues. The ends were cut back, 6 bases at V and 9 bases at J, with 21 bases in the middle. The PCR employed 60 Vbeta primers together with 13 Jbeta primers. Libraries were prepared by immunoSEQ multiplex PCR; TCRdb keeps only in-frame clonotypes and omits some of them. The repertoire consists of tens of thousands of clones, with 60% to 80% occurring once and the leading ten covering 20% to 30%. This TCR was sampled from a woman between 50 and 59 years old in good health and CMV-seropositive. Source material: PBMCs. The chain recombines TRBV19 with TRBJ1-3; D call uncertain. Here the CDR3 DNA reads TGTGCCAGTAGCGAAGGTTGGCAGGCGAGTTTCACCATATATTTT. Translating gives CASSEGWQASFTIYF.